A single sample is the source of the 9 T cell receptor beta chains below, sequenced in a study of PD-1 blockade in classical Hodgkin lymphoma. Noted time point: cycle 4 day 1 (C4D1), after more than five weeks of nivolumab. Relapse after autologous stem cell transplantation occurred in every patient, and brentuximab vedotin exposure varied. CD4+ T cells were purified from thawed PBMCs by negative selection. Some clones are missing from TCRdb's copy, which holds only in-frame ones; the method was immunoSEQ multiplex PCR. Of some 15,000 clones in the sample, almost 90% were seen once. The starting material was CD4+ T cells from blood, obtained before the fourth cycle of nivolumab. The receptors here all came from a human donor with classical Hodgkin lymphoma.

V gene TRBV6-1 combines with J gene TRBJ1-2, with no clear D. The germline V gene encodes CDR1 MNHNS and CDR2 SASEGT. This CDR3 comprises 11 residues. Trimming cost V 5 bases and J 1 base, with 2 bases left between them. As DNA, the CDR3 is TGTGCCAGCAGTTTTAACTATGGCTACACCTTC. Its protein is CASSFNYGYTF.

V gene TRBV11-1 combines with J gene TRBJ2-3; the match to TRBD1 covers 8 bases. Losses at the gene ends were 2 bases for V and 3 bases for J; bases not matched to a gene: 7. Germline assignment: CDR1 SGHAT and CDR2 FQDESV (reference sequence). The CDR3 runs to 16 residues. The CDR3 sequence: CASSLYQGAETDTQYF. In DNA, the CDR3 is TGTGCCAGCAGCTTATATCAGGGGGCGGAAACAGATACGCAGTATTTT. The full variable domain, with the rest looked up from reference TRBV11-1 and TRBJ2-3, is EAEVAQSPRYKITEKSQAVAFWCDPISGHATLYWYRQILGQGPELLVQFQDESVVDDSQLPKDRFSAERLKGVDSTLKIQPAELGDSAMYLCASSLYQGAETDTQYFGPGTRLTVL.

The rearrangement joins TRBV5-1 to TRBJ2-3; D might be TRBD1 (6 bases). The CDR3 spans 14 residues. Germline values: CDR1 SGHRS, CDR2 YFSETQ. The V end lost 4 bases, the J end lost 4 bases, and 13 bases lay between the germline ends. In DNA form, the CDR3 reads TGCGCCAGCAGCCCGAGAACAGGGTCAGATACGCAGTATTTT. This translates into CASSPRTGSDTQYF.

The chain joins TRBV7-2 to TRBJ1-5, with D uncertain. Trimming cost V 0 bases and J 5 bases, with 11 bases left between them. Germline CDR1 and CDR2: SGHTA and FQGNSA. CDR3 size: 15 residues. Here the CDR3 reads CASSLAAGLDQPQHF. The CDR3 region has the DNA TGTGCCAGCAGCTTAGCGGCCGGGTTGGATCAGCCCCAGCATTTT.

The CDR3, as DNA: TGCGCCAGCAGCCAATCTGAGAGTGGGGCCAACGTCCTGACTTTC. The encoded protein is CASSQSESGANVLTF. The chain combines TRBV4-3 with TRBJ2-6; D gene ambiguous. The V and J ends lost 2 bases and 3 bases respectively, with 8 bases between them. The length of the CDR3 is 15 residues. Germline V gene lookup returns CDR1 LGHNA and CDR2 YSLEER.

The chain employs TRBV18 and TRBJ2-4; D not certain. Trimming left V 0 bases short and J 1 base short, with 7 bases between. The CDR3 loop spans 15 amino acids. Germline V gene lookup returns CDR1 KGHSH and CDR2 LQKENI. The CDR3 loop reads CASSPPDVAKNIQYF. The CDR3 bases are TGTGCCAGCTCACCACCGGACGTCGCCAAAAACATTCAGTACTTC. The full variable domain, completed using reference TRBV18 and TRBJ2-4, is NAGVMQNPRHLVRRRGQEARLRCSPMKGHSHVYWYRQLPEEGLKFMVYLQKENIIDESGMPKERFSAEFPKEGPSILRIQQVVRGDSAAYFCASSPPDVAKNIQYFGAGTRLSVL.

The chain uses TRBV28 and TRBJ2-7; D ambiguous. CDR1 and CDR2 from the germline V gene are MDHEN and SYDVKM. The V end lost 5 bases, the J end lost 7 bases, and 9 bases lay between the germline ends. The CDR3 has 11 amino acids. CDR3 sequence: CASSTPREQYF. The DNA for the CDR3 is TGTGCCAGCAGTACCCCCCGGGAGCAGTACTTC. Based on the CDR3 plus reference TRBV28 and TRBJ2-7, the full variable domain is DVKVTQSSRYLVKRTGEKVFLECVQDMDHENMFWYRQDPGLGLRLIYFSYDVKMKEKGDIPEGYSVSREKKERFSLILESASTNQTSMYLCASSTPREQYFGPGTRLTVT.

The rearrangement uses TRBV19 and TRBJ1-6; maybe TRBD1 (5 bases). Germline CDR1 is LNHDA and CDR2 is SQIVND (reference sequence). V lost 8 bases and J lost 7, with 9 bases in between. The CDR3 runs 12 residues. This CDR3 reads CASRYRNSPLHF. For the CDR3, the DNA is TGTGCCAGTCGCTACAGGAATTCACCCCTCCACTTT.

This chain joins TRBV28 and TRBJ2-7; tentatively, D is TRBD2 (5 bases). CDR1 MDHEN and CDR2 SYDVKM come from the germline V gene. CDR3 length: 13 amino acids. V was pared by 8 bases and J by 6 bases, with 17 bases between. CDR3 protein: CASGSFRVSEQYF. The CDR3 DNA reads as TGTGCCAGCGGGAGTTTTAGAGTTTCCGAGCAGTACTTC.